One sample yielded the 22 T cell receptor beta chains listed below, sequenced in a study of shared clonotypes between healthy human individuals. The table came from immunoSEQ multiplex PCR; TCRdb's copy has only in-frame clones and leaves some out. The sample includes hundreds of thousands of clones, around 78% of them seen just once. Sequenced input: memory CD4+ T cells sorted from blood. Stated subset: CD45RA-negative fraction. The receptors here all came from a woman in her thirties in good health.

This clone was found a few times. V usage is TRBV28 and J usage is TRBJ1-2; tentatively, D is TRBD1 (6 bases). The germline V gene encodes CDR1 MDHEN and CDR2 SYDVKM. Trimming took off 4 bases at V and 3 bases at J, with 6 bases between the two ends. This CDR3 has 12 amino acids. The CDR3 here is CASSWTDYGYTF. The CDR3 nucleotides are TGTGCCAGCAGTTGGACAGACTATGGCTACACCTTC.

This clone showed up just once. CDR3 amino acids: CASSWDRAYGYTF. The CDR3 bases are TGTGCCAGCAGTTGGGACAGGGCCTATGGCTACACCTTC. J is TRBJ1-2 and V is TRBV27; 9 positions match TRBD1. The CDR3 has 13 amino acids. Germline CDR1 and CDR2: MNHEY and SMNVEV (reference sequence). J lost 4 bases, V lost 4 bases, and 1 base had no gene match.

This clone was seen a handful of times. The rearrangement links TRBV27 to TRBJ2-3, with 7 bases aligning to TRBD2. The CDR3 loop spans 17 amino acids. CDR1 and CDR2 (germline): MNHEY, SMNVEV (reference sequence). The junction had 10 bases not matched to a gene; V was cut back by 3 bases and J by 1 base. The CDR3 loop is CASSFLPAGAGTDTQYF. CDR3 coding DNA: TGTGCCAGCAGTTTCCTGCCGGCGGGAGCGGGCACAGATACGCAGTATTTT.

This chain connects TRBV19 to TRBJ2-3, with a possible D match to TRBD2 (6 bases). The V and J ends lost 6 bases and 0 bases respectively, with 13 bases between them. The length of the CDR3 is 15 residues. CDR1 and CDR2 from the germline V gene are LNHDA and SQIVND (reference sequence). The CDR3 sequence is CASRAIAASTDTQYF. The CDR3 DNA is TGTGCCAGTAGGGCTATAGCGGCAAGCACAGATACGCAGTATTTT.

This clone was seen a few times. The genes are TRBV15 and TRBJ2-3; 11 positions agree with TRBD2. Per germline, CDR1 LNHNV and CDR2 YYDKDF (reference sequence). This CDR3 region has 14 residues. The V and J ends lost 9 bases and 5 bases, in that order; junction bases with no gene match: 7. The CDR3 DNA sequence: TGTGCCACTCGACTGACTAGCGGGGTAGATACGCAGTATTTT. Translation: CATRLTSGVDTQYF.

The V gene is TRBV30, the J gene TRBJ1-1; perhaps TRBD1 as D (5 bases). Germline-derived CDR1 and CDR2 are GTSNPN and SVGIG (reference sequence). The V and J ends lost 8 bases and 7 bases respectively, with 17 bases between them. This CDR3 has 12 residues. CDR3 sequence reads: CAGQRGEGEAFF. CDR3 coding DNA: TGTGCCGGCCAGAGAGGGGAGGGTGAAGCTTTCTTT.

CDR3 coding DNA: TGTGCCAGCAGGGACAGGGCCCTCGGCGAGCAGTACTTC. Translated, it gives CASRDRALGEQYF. V usage is TRBV28 and J usage is TRBJ2-7, with 8 bases fitting TRBD1. Trimming cost V 6 bases and J 6 bases; bases outside gene matches: 7. Germline-derived CDR1 and CDR2 are MDHEN and SYDVKM. This CDR3 is 13 amino acids long.

This clone was recorded a few times. The J gene is TRBJ2-3, the V gene TRBV5-1; tentative D call: TRBD1 (5 bases). Germline V CDR1 and CDR2: SGHRS, YFSETQ. This CDR3 is built from 14 residues. V shed 4 bases and J shed 3 bases, with 12 bases lying between them. CDR3 sequence (DNA): TGCGCCAGCAGCGGGATAGGGGCGACAGATACGCAGTATTTT. It codes for CASSGIGATDTQYF.

The chain carries TRBV29-1 and TRBJ1-1; 7 bases are shared with TRBD1. The J segment lost 6 bases and the V segment lost 6 bases, leaving 10 bases of the junction unmatched. The CDR3 runs to 13 residues. Germline assignment: CDR1 SQVTM and CDR2 ANQGSEA. The CDR3 sequence: CSVVDRDGAEAFF. For the CDR3, the DNA is TGCAGCGTGGTAGACAGGGACGGGGCTGAAGCTTTCTTT. The full variable domain, rest sourced from reference TRBV29-1 and TRBJ1-1, is SAVISQKPSRDICQRGTSLTIQCQVDSQVTMMFWYRQQPGQSLTLIATANQGSEATYESGFVIDKFPISRPNLTFSTLTVSNMSPEDSSIYLCSVVDRDGAEAFFGQGTRLTVV.

This clone was observed a single time. The genes are TRBV2 and TRBJ2-1, with 10 bases identical to TRBD2. The V segment lost 6 bases and the J segment 9 bases; nucleotides outside the gene matches: 2. Germline V lookup: CDR1 SNHLY, CDR2 FYNNEI. The CDR3 loop spans 12 amino acids. The DNA of the CDR3 is TGTGCCAGCAGAACTAGCGGGACTGAGCAGTTCTTC. Its translation: CASRTSGTEQFF.

This chain connects TRBV2 to TRBJ2-6; no reliable D call. V was shortened by 6 bases and J by 2 bases, with 14 bases between the two germline ends. This CDR3 contains 16 residues. Germline V lookup: CDR1 SNHLY, CDR2 FYNNEI. This CDR3 reads CASRADGYTGANVLTF. CDR3 nucleotide sequence: TGTGCCAGCAGGGCCGACGGGTATACTGGGGCCAACGTCCTGACTTTC. The whole variable domain, filled in from reference TRBV2 and TRBJ2-6, reads EPEVTQTPSHQVTQMGQEVILRCVPISNHLYFYWYRQILGQKVEFLVSFYNNEISEKSEIFDDQFSVERPDGSNFTLKIRSTKLEDSAMYFCASRADGYTGANVLTFGAGSRLTVL.

The chain carries TRBV2 and TRBJ2-7; D uncertain. The V end was cut by 3 bases, the J end by 3 bases, with 6 bases between. The germline gives CDR1 SNHLY, CDR2 FYNNEI. This CDR3 region has 12 residues. DNA for the CDR3: TGTGCCAGCAGTGACGGAAGCTACGAGCAGTACTTC. This encodes CASSDGSYEQYF.

The V call is TRBV19, the J call TRBJ2-2, with 7 bases fitting TRBD1. V was clipped by 6 bases and J by 6 bases; unmatched bases: 4. Germline V lookup: CDR1 LNHDA, CDR2 SQIVND (reference sequence). The CDR3 sequence is 13 residues long. Here the CDR3 DNA reads TGTGCCAGTAGGACACAGGGGTCCGGGGAGCTGTTTTTT. This gives the protein CASRTQGSGELFF.

The chain carries TRBV27 and TRBJ1-1; 7 bases are shared with TRBD1. With 7 bases clipped from V and 7 bases from J, the junction kept 6 bases outside the gene matches. Germline CDR1 reads MNHEY; CDR2 reads SMNVEV (reference sequence). The CDR3 is made up of 12 amino acids. In DNA form, the CDR3 reads TGTGCCAGCAAAAGACAGGGATATGAAGCTTTCTTT. This gives the protein CASKRQGYEAFF.

This clone appeared a few times. The chain has TRBV25-1 and TRBJ2-1; 10 bases align to TRBD1. CDR3 length: 14 amino acids. Germline V gene lookup returns CDR1 MGHDK and CDR2 SYGVNS. The V gene end was trimmed by 7 bases and the J gene end by 4 bases; junction bases not matched to a gene: 4. The CDR3 spells CASTRDRGYNEQFF. CDR3 DNA: TGTGCCAGCACCCGGGACAGGGGTTACAATGAGCAGTTCTTC. The variable domain in full, completed from reference TRBV25-1 and TRBJ2-1, reads EADIYQTPRYLVIGTGKKITLECSQTMGHDKMYWYQQDPGMELHLIHYSYGVNSTEKGDLSSESTVSRIRTEHFPLTLESARPSHTSQYLCASTRDRGYNEQFFGPGTRLTVL.

The gene calls are TRBV2 and TRBJ2-5, with TRBD2 identical over 7 bases. This CDR3 region has 15 residues. V shed 8 bases, J shed 2 bases, and the junction held 11 bases outside the gene matches. The germline V gene encodes CDR1 SNHLY and CDR2 FYNNEI. CDR3 bases: TGTGCCAGCGGAAAGTCGACTAGCTTTCAAGAGACCCAGTACTTC. It specifies CASGKSTSFQETQYF.

The chain uses TRBV7-9 and TRBJ2-7; weak D call: TRBD1 (6 bases). Trimming pared 5 bases from V and 3 bases from J, leaving 14 bases between. CDR1 is SEHNR, CDR2 FQNEAQ, per germline (reference sequence). The CDR3 is 14 amino acids. Written as DNA, the CDR3 is TGTGCCAGCAGCCCCTACCGACAGGTCTACGAGCAGTACTTC. This codes for CASSPYRQVYEQYF.

The sample holds a few counts of this clone. The gene calls are TRBV10-1 and TRBJ2-1; 11 bases agree with TRBD2. The CDR3 has 18 amino acids. CDR1 and CDR2 (germline): WNHNN, SYGVQD (reference sequence). The V segment lost 2 bases and the J segment 4 bases; nucleotides outside the gene matches: 10. CDR3 loop: CASSEQNGTSGRYNEQFF. The CDR3, as DNA: TGCGCCAGCAGTGAGCAGAACGGGACTAGCGGAAGGTACAATGAGCAGTTCTTC.

The chain is built from TRBV7-6 and TRBJ2-2, with 12 bases fitting TRBD2. V lost 3 bases to trimming and J lost 4 bases; unmatched junction nucleotides: 6. The CDR3 spans 17 residues. In germline, CDR1 is SGHVS, CDR2 FNYEAQ. The DNA of the CDR3 is TGTGCCAGCAGCTTCGCTAGCGGGAGGGTTGCCACCGGGGAGCTGTTTTTT. Amino acids: CASSFASGRVATGELFF.

The rearrangement links TRBV7-8 to TRBJ1-2; 7 positions agree with TRBD1. The V segment lost 1 base and the J segment 8 bases; nucleotides outside the gene matches: 13. From germline, CDR1 is SGHVS and CDR2 FQNEAQ. This CDR3 spans 16 amino acids. CDR3 sequence: CASSLEYTGRQGGYTF. The DNA of the CDR3 is TGTGCCAGCAGCTTAGAGTACACAGGGCGACAGGGAGGCTACACCTTC.

Concerning this clone: The junction shows a germline mismatch at one end, possibly a read error. The rearrangement uses TRBV5-1 and TRBJ1-5; weak D call: TRBD1 (5 bases). The CDR3 is 14 amino acids. CDR1 SGHRS and CDR2 YFSETQ come from the germline V gene. The DNA of the CDR3 is TGTGCCAGCAGCGTCGGGGGGAATAATCAGCCCCAGCATTTT. Amino acid sequence: CASSVGGNNQPQHF.

This clone was counted a single time. Different DNA sequences within this sample yield the same CDR3. J is TRBJ1-5 and V is TRBV7-2; a possible D gene is TRBD1 (5 bases). There are 14 residues in the CDR3. V was shortened by 2 bases and J by 5 bases, with 10 bases between the two germline ends. Germline CDR1 SGHTA, CDR2 FQGNSA. In DNA, the CDR3 is TGTGCCAGCAGCTTAAATGGAGGGGATCAGCCCCAGCATTTT. Translating gives CASSLNGGDQPQHF.